This TCR beta chain comes out of a study of blood T cell repertoires in COVID-19. Study in general: Both acute and convalescent COVID-19 samples were obtained from the United States, Italy and Spain. The cDNA or gDNA used as material had been derived from T cells, B-cell-depleted T cells, or PBMCs.

The CDR3 is 15 amino acids. Trimming cost V 3 bases and J 0 bases; bases outside gene matches: 3. Germline V CDR1 and CDR2: SGHTA, FQGTGA. Authors' data handling: Estimates of nucleated cell counts were drawn from the amplification of reference gene primers. TCRdb's table, derived via immunoSEQ multiplex PCR, lists solely in-frame clones and lacks some. V, J and clone size were drawn from that table, and D and trimming were deduced from the DNA. The sample lists 650,000 to 800,000 clones, 70% to 90% seen once, with around 0.3% in the top ten. The chain couples TRBV7-3 to TRBJ2-7; 9 bases line up with TRBD1. The TCR originated in a woman between 18 and 29 years old with acute or convalescent COVID-19. Sequencing was carried out using peripheral blood. For the CDR3, the DNA is TGTGCCAGCAGCTTTACAGGGGGCCCCTCCTACGAGCAGTACTTC. Translating it yields CASSFTGGPSYEQYF.